Following are 27 T cell receptor beta chains from one sample sequenced in a study of cytomegalovirus exposure and HLA in healthy donors. Use of 60 Vbeta and 13 Jbeta primers characterized the PCR. Method: immunoSEQ multiplex PCR; TCRdb's copy keeps in-frame clones and lacks some. The sample has over 150,000 clones, 82% seen once; the top ten hold approximately 0.098%. Sequencing used PBMCs. The receptors derive from a boy younger than 10 in good health and CMV-seronegative.

A single count supports this clone. This chain links TRBV4-1 with TRBJ1-3, with TRBD1 as a possible D gene (5 bases). The CDR3 extends over 17 amino acids. V gave up 3 bases and J gave up 3 bases, with 18 bases separating them. CDR1 and CDR2 (germline): MGHRA, YSYEKL. CDR3 DNA: TGCGCCAGCAGCCAGGGGCTGATTCGAACAGATGGAAACACCATATATTTT. Translating it yields CASSQGLIRTDGNTIYF.

The chain couples TRBV5-4 to TRBJ2-7, with D tentatively TRBD1 (6 bases). The CDR3 is made up of 15 amino acids. Between the trimmed V and J ends, which lost 5 bases and 3 bases, there was a span of 18 bases. Per germline, CDR1 SGHNT and CDR2 YYREEE (reference sequence). For the CDR3, the DNA is TGTGCCAGCAGTTCGGGGACACTCCGGATCTACGAGCAGTACTTC. Protein sequence: CASSSGTLRIYEQYF.

CDR3 DNA: TGTGCCAGCGGATCTAGGACATCCTATCAGCCCCAGCATTTT. Encoded protein: CASGSRTSYQPQHF. This chain connects TRBV2 to TRBJ1-5, with D tentatively TRBD1 (5 bases). From germline, CDR1 is SNHLY and CDR2 FYNNEI. V gave up 8 bases and J gave up 5 bases, with 16 bases separating them. The CDR3 consists of 14 residues.

The chain is built from TRBV6-1 and TRBJ1-2; the match to TRBD1 covers 7 bases. CDR1 is MNHNS, CDR2 SASEGT, per germline. This CDR3 is 15 amino acids long. V lost 4 bases, J lost 2 bases, and 7 bases stayed unmatched. The CDR3 protein is CASSGTTGTNYGYTF. The CDR3 DNA reads TGTGCCAGCAGTGGGACGACAGGGACAAACTATGGCTACACCTTC.

The rearrangement joins TRBV4-2 to TRBJ2-7, with D perhaps matching TRBD2 (6 bases). Germline-derived CDR1 and CDR2 are LGHNA and YNFKEQ. The CDR3 contains 14 residues. Between the trimmed V and J ends, which lost 3 bases and 8 bases, there was a span of 17 bases. In DNA form, the CDR3 reads TGTGCCAGCAGCCAGGACGTCGGGGGTGTTCAGCAGTACTTC. This codes for CASSQDVGGVQQYF.

The chain has TRBV7-6 and TRBJ2-3; TRBD1 agrees at 10 bases. The ends lost 5 bases at V and 5 bases at J; junction bases unmatched: 7. There are 15 residues in the CDR3. The germline gives CDR1 SGHVS, CDR2 FNYEAQ. CDR3 in DNA: TGTGCCAGCAGCCTGGGGACAGGGGAGGGAGATACGCAGTATTTT. Translating it yields CASSLGTGEGDTQYF.

The chain uses TRBV28 and TRBJ2-5; the D gene is possibly TRBD2 (5 bases). The DNA matches TRBJ2-7 better at its end, which makes the J call doubtful. This CDR3 region has 15 residues. Germline V gene sequence: CDR1 MDHEN, CDR2 SYDVKM. The CDR3 bases are TGTGCCAGCAGTTTCCCGGGGAGTGGGTCCTACGAGCAGTACTTC. It specifies CASSFPGSGSYEQYF.

This clone is a singleton in its sample. V gene TRBV5-6 combines with J gene TRBJ2-3, with 10 bases matching TRBD2. Germline assignment: CDR1 SGHDT and CDR2 YYEEEE. The CDR3 totals 16 residues. V trimming: 4 bases; J trimming: 2 bases; junction bases outside the gene matches: 7. As DNA, the CDR3 is TGTGCCAGCAGCCAAAGACTAGCGGGCATCACAGATACGCAGTATTTT. Translated: CASSQRLAGITDTQYF.

The J gene is TRBJ1-6, the V gene TRBV20-1; weak D call: TRBD1 (6 bases). The CDR3 sequence is 10 residues long. CDR1 DFQATT and CDR2 SNEGSKA come from the germline V gene (reference sequence). With 4 bases removed from V and 16 bases from J, the gap between germline ends came to 11 bases. In nucleotides, the CDR3 is TGCAGTGCTATTCCCGGACAGCTCCACTTT. Amino acids: CSAIPGQLHF.

The chain employs TRBV28 and TRBJ2-5; weak D call: TRBD2 (5 bases). Deletions cut 6 bases from V and 4 bases from J, with 18 bases between. This CDR3 is built from 15 residues. Germline CDR1 MDHEN, CDR2 SYDVKM. The CDR3 region has the DNA TGTGCCAGCAGCCCGGGCCCAGTCAGCGGAGAGACCCAGTACTTC. Residues: CASSPGPVSGETQYF. The full variable domain, rest sourced from reference TRBV28 and TRBJ2-5, is DVKVTQSSRYLVKRTGEKVFLECVQDMDHENMFWYRQDPGLGLRLIYFSYDVKMKEKGDIPEGYSVSREKKERFSLILESASTNQTSMYLCASSPGPVSGETQYFGPGTRLLVL.

This clone was detected once. The chain joins TRBV9 to TRBJ2-5; 10 nucleotides agree with TRBD2. Germline lookup yields CDR1 SGDLS and CDR2 YYNGEE. The CDR3 loop spans 16 amino acids. Trimming at V came to 0 bases and at J to 2 bases, leaving 4 bases not matched to a gene. CDR3 loop: CASSVAVAGGQETQYF. In DNA, the CDR3 is TGTGCCAGCAGCGTAGCCGTAGCGGGGGGACAAGAGACCCAGTACTTC.

The chain joins TRBV5-4 to TRBJ1-1; D remains ambiguous. This CDR3 has 16 residues. V lost 1 base, J lost 5 bases, and 18 bases lay in between. Germline assignment: CDR1 SGHNT and CDR2 YYREEE (reference sequence). This CDR3 is CASSLSSKMDLTEAFF. The CDR3, as DNA: TGTGCCAGCAGCTTGAGCTCCAAGATGGACTTAACTGAAGCTTTCTTT.

This chain's CDR3 is CASSFDSMNTEAFF. The CDR3 DNA sequence: TGTGCCAGCAGCTTTGACAGCATGAACACTGAAGCTTTCTTT. This chain uses TRBV7-2 with TRBJ1-1, with D perhaps TRBD1 (5 bases). The CDR3 length is 14 residues. V was trimmed by 3 bases and J by 0 bases, leaving 8 bases between them. CDR1 is SGHTA, CDR2 FQGNSA, per germline.

The genes are TRBV5-6 and TRBJ2-7; TRBD1 agrees at 7 bases. The CDR3 totals 13 residues. The germline V gene encodes CDR1 SGHDT and CDR2 YYEEEE. After removal of 4 bases from V and 6 bases from J, the junction contained 7 bases not matched to a gene. CDR3 sequence (DNA): TGTGCCAGCAGCCGCCCACAGGGGCGCGAGCAGTACTTC. This encodes CASSRPQGREQYF.

This chain joins TRBV18 and TRBJ1-2, with 7 nucleotides matching TRBD1. The ends lost 2 bases at V and 3 bases at J; junction bases unmatched: 6. From germline, CDR1 is KGHSH and CDR2 LQKENI. CDR3 length equals 15 residues. CDR3 region: CASSPIRDSHYGYTF. Written as DNA, the CDR3 is TGTGCCAGCTCACCAATACGGGACAGCCACTATGGCTACACCTTC.

V and J are TRBV7-2 and TRBJ2-3; TRBD2 agrees at 8 bases. J lost 5 bases, V lost 5 bases, and 6 bases had no gene match. This CDR3 has 14 amino acids. In germline, CDR1 is SGHTA, CDR2 FQGNSA. The CDR3 loop is CASSELAGRDTQYF. In DNA, the CDR3 is TGTGCCAGCAGCGAATTAGCGGGGAGAGATACGCAGTATTTT.

This clone has a single count. V gene TRBV7-3 combines with J gene TRBJ2-5; 7 nucleotides match TRBD2. CDR3 length equals 12 residues. Looked up from germline, CDR1 is SGHTA and CDR2 is FQGTGA. J was trimmed by 7 bases and V by 2 bases; bases with no gene match: 1. Here the CDR3 reads CASSLGEGTQYF. CDR3 sequence (DNA): TGTGCCAGCAGCTTAGGGGAGGGGACCCAGTACTTC.

The gene calls are TRBV2 and TRBJ2-5; 11 bases are shared with TRBD2. The J call may be faulty, since TRBJ2-7 better matches the DNA end. This CDR3 has 17 amino acids. Germline CDR1 reads SNHLY; CDR2 reads FYNNEI. The CDR3 DNA follows: TGTGCCAGCATGAAAGAACGGGGACTAGCGGTAACCTACGAGCAGTACTTC. It specifies CASMKERGLAVTYEQYF.

This clone occurred once. This sequence joins TRBV11-2 and TRBJ1-6; D might be TRBD1 (6 bases). CDR1 and CDR2 (germline): SGHAT, FQNNGV. CDR3 length: 14 amino acids. V shed 1 base and J shed 7 bases, with 8 bases lying between them. The CDR3 DNA follows: TGTGCCAGCAGCTTAGTCAGGGGCAATTCACCCCTCCACTTT. It is translated as CASSLVRGNSPLHF.

The J gene is TRBJ2-2, the V gene TRBV25-1; D might be TRBD1 (6 bases). The CDR3 length is 15 residues. Trimming took 4 bases from V and 2 from J, leaving 11 bases between them. Germline V CDR1 and CDR2: MGHDK, SYGVNS. CDR3 coding DNA: TGTGCCAGCAGTGCGGGGACAATTAACACCGGGGAGCTGTTTTTT. This codes for CASSAGTINTGELFF.

The chain links TRBV13 to TRBJ2-2; TRBD2 agrees at 12 bases. V lost 7 bases to trimming and J lost 1 base; unmatched junction nucleotides: 7. The CDR3 contains 17 residues. Germline loops: CDR1 PRHDT, CDR2 FYEKMQ (reference sequence). As DNA, the CDR3 is TGTGCCAGCAAAAGACTAGCGGGGGCCATGAACACCGGGGAGCTGTTTTTT. Encoded protein: CASKRLAGAMNTGELFF.

The rearrangement uses TRBV23-1 and TRBJ1-5, with TRBD1 matching 7 bases. TRBV23-1 carries the ORF label, with uncertain function. Losses at the gene ends were 4 bases for V and 7 bases for J; bases not matched to a gene: 10. This CDR3 comprises 15 residues. CDR3 coding DNA: TGCGCCAGCAGTCGCGACGGGACAGTCCAGCAGCCCCAGCATTTT. Its translation: CASSRDGTVQQPQHF.

About this clone: Other DNA sequences from this sample encode an identical CDR3 as well. V gene TRBV6-5 combines with J gene TRBJ1-2; unclear D gene. Trimming took 6 bases from V and 0 from J, leaving 17 bases between them. Looked up from germline, CDR1 is MNHEY and CDR2 is SVGAGI. This CDR3 contains 16 residues. The DNA of the CDR3 is TGTGCCAGCAGCTACGAGTTGGGCAGTTCTAACTATGGCTACACCTTC. Protein product: CASSYELGSSNYGYTF.

The genes are TRBV7-9 and TRBJ2-3; 7 nucleotides line up with TRBD2. The CDR3 has 14 residues. In germline, CDR1 is SEHNR, CDR2 FQNEAQ (reference sequence). V lost 7 bases and J lost 9; bases outside the gene matches: 13. CDR3 region: CASNPSSGLNTQYF. The CDR3 DNA reads as TGTGCCAGCAACCCCTCCTCGGGACTAAACACGCAGTATTTT.

This clone was counted only a few times. This chain joins TRBV10-3 and TRBJ2-7; possibly TRBD2 for D (6 bases). V was cut by 7 bases and J by 5 bases, with 18 bases left in between. The germline V gene encodes CDR1 ENHRY and CDR2 SYGVKD. The CDR3 is 14 amino acids. The CDR3, as DNA: TGTGCCATCAAAGGTTTGGCGGGGTGGGACGAGCAGTACTTC. This codes for CAIKGLAGWDEQYF.

This chain joins TRBV5-1 and TRBJ2-1, with 10 bases matching TRBD1. CDR1 is SGHRS and CDR2 is YFSETQ in the germline V gene. This CDR3 has 17 amino acids. V dropped 5 bases and J dropped 7; count of bases not matched to a gene: 15. This CDR3 is CASSGPKPGQGRNEQFF. Written as DNA, the CDR3 is TGCGCCAGCAGTGGGCCCAAACCGGGACAGGGGAGGAATGAGCAGTTCTTC.

This chain connects TRBV5-1 to TRBJ2-2; a weak D match, TRBD2 (6 bases). The V end was cut by 4 bases, the J end by 0 bases, with 10 bases between. Germline-derived CDR1 and CDR2 are SGHRS and YFSETQ. This CDR3 is 15 amino acids long. CDR3 nucleotide sequence: TGCGCCAGCAGCACGTGGGGGGCGAACACCGGGGAGCTGTTTTTT. Protein product: CASSTWGANTGELFF.